Listed below are T cell receptor beta chains from one sample, sequenced in a study of T cells in Graves' hyperthyroidism and ophthalmopathy. TCRdb analysed the multiplex PCR reads with MiXCR anew, one entry per CDR3 protein. The table records tens of thousands of distinct CDR3 sequences, 45% to 65% of them present only once. The source material was peripheral blood or thyroid tissue (not recorded which). These TCRs come from a man aged 18 to 35 with Graves' hyperthyroidism. The CDR3 runs from the conserved cysteine through the conserved F or W. The D gene is left open where the match is weak. Size is stated for part of the rows, as once, few or many counts, or as a class when the clone is expanded.

CDR3 protein,CDR3 DNA,D gene,J gene,V gene,clone size
CASSLGTSGDEQYF,TGCGCCAGCAGCCTGGGGACATCCGGGGACGAGCAGTACTTC,NA,TRBJ2-7,TRBV5-1,many
CATTGAIETQYF,TGTGCCACGACAGGGGCTATCGAGACCCAGTACTTC,TRBD1,TRBJ2-5,TRBV6-2/TRBV6-3,many
CASTRQGSSPYGYTF,TGTGCCAGCACTAGACAGGGATCCTCTCCTTATGGCTACACCTTC,TRBD1,TRBJ1-2,TRBV6-1,NA
CASSFRTGEGYTF,TGTGCCAGCAGTTTCCGGACAGGGGAAGGCTACACCTTC,TRBD1,TRBJ1-2,TRBV10-3,NA
CASQATEGYTF,TGTGCCAGCCAAGCGACTGAGGGCTACACCTTC,NA,TRBJ1-2,TRBV12-3/TRBV12-4,many
CSAITMVSNEAFF,TGCAGTGCGATAACTATGGTGTCCAACGAAGCTTTCTTT,NA,TRBJ1-1,TRBV20-1,NA
CSVRPGTSGGMRETQYF,TGCAGCGTGAGGCCCGGGACTAGCGGGGGGATGCGAGAGACCCAGTACTTC,TRBD2,TRBJ2-5,TRBV29-1,once
CANRTGQGSYEQYF,TGTGCCAACAGGACGGGACAGGGCTCTTACGAGCAGTACTTC,TRBD1,TRBJ2-7,TRBV2,NA
CASSLSGVQDQETQYF,TGTGCCAGCAGCCTCTCGGGGGTCCAGGACCAAGAGACCCAGTACTTC,NA,TRBJ2-5,TRBV25-1,NA
CSVVVDEAFF,TGCAGCGTTGTCGTCGACGAAGCTTTCTTT,NA,TRBJ1-1,TRBV29-1,NA
CASGPLAGVGEQYF,TGTGCCAGCGGTCCACTAGCGGGAGTGGGGGAGCAGTACTTC,TRBD2,TRBJ2-7,TRBV6-5,few
CATSSLTGDSPLHF,TGTGCCACCAGCAGCTTGACAGGGGATTCACCCCTCCACTTT,TRBD1,TRBJ1-6,TRBV15,NA
CAISFGPRAGYTEAFF,TGTGCCATCAGTTTTGGACCGCGGGCGGGGTACACTGAAGCTTTCTTT,NA,TRBJ1-1,TRBV10-3,many
CASSPPLDRDQETQYF,TGTGCCAGCAGCCCCCCTTTGGACAGGGATCAAGAGACCCAGTACTTC,TRBD1,TRBJ2-5,TRBV7-8,many
CSARPANYGYTF,TGCAGTGCTAGGCCGGCTAACTATGGCTACACCTTC,NA,TRBJ1-2,TRBV20-1,large
CASSYPGVQPQHF,TGTGCCAGCAGTTATCCAGGGGTACAGCCCCAGCATTTT,NA,TRBJ1-5,TRBV6-2/TRBV6-3,many
CASSWDRDQPQHF,TGCGCCAGCAGCTGGGACAGGGATCAGCCCCAGCATTTT,TRBD1,TRBJ1-5,TRBV5-1,many
CSARGVGEAFF,TGCAGCGCCCGGGGGGTCGGTGAAGCTTTCTTT,NA,TRBJ1-1,TRBV29-1,many
CASSQRITGHGYTF,TGCGCCAGCAGCCAAAGAATTACAGGGCATGGCTACACCTTC,NA,TRBJ1-2,TRBV4-3,many
CASSSLETYEQYF,TGCGCCAGCAGCTCCTTGGAGACCTACGAGCAGTACTTC,NA,TRBJ2-7,TRBV10-2,NA
CASSVGGLDNSPLHF,TGTGCCAGCAGCGTCGGAGGGTTGGATAATTCACCCCTCCACTTT,NA,TRBJ1-6,TRBV7-3,NA
CASSNRWTGSGELFF,TGTGCCAGCAGTAATAGGTGGACAGGGTCCGGGGAGCTGTTTTTT,TRBD1,TRBJ2-2,TRBV27,many
CASSRRTNTEAFF,TGTGCCAGCAGCCGACGCACGAACACTGAAGCTTTCTTT,NA,TRBJ1-1,TRBV9,NA
CSASLEAVKGYEQYF,TGCAGTGCTAGCCTTGAAGCGGTGAAAGGGTACGAGCAGTACTTC,NA,TRBJ2-7,TRBV20-1,many
CSVPKRGGLAGDEQYF,TGCAGCGTACCAAAGCGGGGGGGACTAGCGGGAGACGAGCAGTACTTC,TRBD2,TRBJ2-7,TRBV29-1,NA
CASGRGQHTEAFF,TGCGCCAGCGGGCGAGGACAGCACACTGAAGCTTTCTTT,NA,TRBJ1-1,TRBV4-1,once
CANSEAPGLAGGGETQYF,TGTGCCAACAGTGAAGCGCCGGGACTAGCGGGGGGCGGAGAGACCCAGTACTTC,TRBD2,TRBJ2-5,TRBV2,once
CASRDRGGSNQPQHF,TGTGCCAGCAGGGACAGGGGAGGGAGCAATCAGCCCCAGCATTTT,TRBD1,TRBJ1-5,TRBV2,many
CASSPPGEVNEKLFF,TGTGCCAGCAGTCCCCCAGGGGAAGTTAATGAAAAACTGTTTTTT,NA,TRBJ1-4,TRBV12-3/TRBV12-4,many
CSVVTGQGRQETQYF,TGCAGCGTTGTTACAGGGCAGGGGCGCCAAGAGACCCAGTACTTC,NA,TRBJ2-5,TRBV29-1,NA
CASSLLGQPNAFF,TGTGCCAGCAGCCTATTGGGACAGCCGAACGCTTTCTTT,TRBD1,TRBJ1-1,TRBV7-3,NA
CSVVEGGGTEAFF,TGCAGCGTTGTTGAGGGAGGAGGCACTGAAGCTTTCTTT,NA,TRBJ1-1,TRBV29-1,many
CASRWGGNVLTF,TGTGCCAGCAGGTGGGGGGGCAACGTCCTGACTTTC,TRBD2,TRBJ2-6,TRBV12-3/TRBV12-4,NA
CATSDSDSHQPQHF,TGTGCCACCAGTGACTCGGACAGCCATCAGCCCCAGCATTTT,NA,TRBJ1-5,TRBV24-1,NA
CASSPGGPYEQYF,TGCGCCAGCAGCCCAGGGGGCCCTTACGAGCAGTACTTC,TRBD1,TRBJ2-7,TRBV5-1,many
CASSLVSQAIYGYTF,TGCGCCAGCAGCTTGGTTTCGCAGGCAATCTATGGCTACACCTTC,NA,TRBJ1-2,TRBV5-1,NA
CASSSPSSGANVLTF,TGTGCCAGCAGTTCTCCAAGCTCTGGGGCCAACGTCCTGACTTTC,NA,TRBJ2-6,TRBV12-3/TRBV12-4,NA
CASRAGTSSKDEQFF,TGTGCCAGCAGGGCCGGGACTAGCTCTAAGGATGAGCAGTTCTTC,TRBD2,TRBJ2-1,TRBV5-6,NA
CASSLDRGIYEQYF,TGCGCCAGCAGCTTGGACAGGGGCATCTACGAGCAGTACTTC,TRBD1,TRBJ2-7,TRBV5-1,few
CASSPDRVNTEAFF,TGTGCCAGCAGCCCAGACAGGGTGAACACTGAAGCTTTCTTT,TRBD1,TRBJ1-1,TRBV12-3/TRBV12-4,many
CASSDEGRSGANVLTF,TGTGCCAGCAGTGATGAGGGGAGGTCTGGGGCCAACGTCCTGACTTTC,NA,TRBJ2-6,TRBV25-1,NA
CASSAPGQGASPLHF,TGTGCCAGCAGCGCACCGGGACAGGGGGCATCACCCCTCCACTTT,TRBD1,TRBJ1-6,TRBV9,many
CASSPSTETQYF,TGTGCCAGCTCACCGTCGACAGAGACCCAGTACTTC,NA,TRBJ2-5,TRBV9,NA
CASISGSSYNSPLHF,TGTGCCAGCATCTCCGGGAGCTCCTATAATTCACCCCTCCACTTT,NA,TRBJ1-6,TRBV7-8,few
CASSSDTGRTIYF,TGTGCCAGCAGCTCGGATACGGGACGCACCATATATTTT,NA,TRBJ1-3,TRBV7-9,NA
CAIQGGNYGYTF,TGTGCCATCCAAGGGGGAAACTATGGCTACACCTTC,NA,TRBJ1-2,TRBV10-3,few
CAIRKQAAGESF,TGTGCCATCAGAAAGCAGGCGGCGGGAGAAAGTTTC,TRBD2,TRBJ2-6,TRBV10-3,few
CASSIDRTWTTFEQYF,TGTGCCAGCAGTATCGACAGGACTTGGACTACGTTCGAGCAGTACTTC,NA,TRBJ2-7,TRBV28,many
CASSDWASYEQYF,TGTGCCAGCAGTGACTGGGCCAGCTACGAGCAGTACTTC,NA,TRBJ2-7,TRBV25-1,NA
CASKPQGPEAFF,TGTGCCAGTAAACCACAGGGACCTGAAGCTTTCTTT,NA,TRBJ1-1,TRBV19,many
CASSSPGVLLDTQYF,TGTGCCAGCAGCTCTCCGGGGGTCCTTTTAGATACGCAGTATTTT,NA,TRBJ2-3,TRBV7-6,many
CSAPSGNPGSYNSPLHF,TGCAGTGCTCCCTCAGGGAACCCGGGCTCCTATAATTCACCCCTCCACTTT,NA,TRBJ1-6,TRBV20-1,many
CAISGRRFSPTGANVLTF,TGTGCCATCAGTGGACGGAGGTTTTCCCCGACCGGGGCCAACGTCCTGACTTTC,NA,TRBJ2-6,TRBV10-3,NA